This T cell receptor (beta chain) was found in a study of shared clonotypes between healthy human individuals. Findings and caveats of the study: Lower generation probabilities were found for non-shared clonotypes than for those shared by all four donors. Generally, estimated richness proved larger in naive subsets than it did in memory subsets. Clonotype sharing among donors was thought likely to change with sequencing depth.

Trimming took off 7 bases at V and 2 bases at J, with 12 bases between the two ends. CDR1 is SGHRS, CDR2 YFSETQ, per germline. The CDR3 has 14 residues. Note on this clone: Its specificity is not known.

Those who donated were healthy HIV-negative adults, with no recent acute infections or vaccinations reported. Using immunoSEQ multiplex PCR, the repertoire was profiled, and TCRdb retains in-frame clones only, with some absent. Found here are roughly 1.5 million clones, 95% to 99% of them singletons; the top ten hold about 0.42%. The V gene is TRBV5-1, the J gene TRBJ1-4; D might be TRBD1 (5 bases). The sample taken for sequencing was naive CD4+ T cells sorted from blood. Indicated subset: CD45RA+ positively selected. The receptor was derived from a man between 25 and 39 years old in good health. The CDR3, as DNA: TGCGCCAGCTCTCAAGGGGATACTAATGAAAAACTGTTTTTT. Residues: CASSQGDTNEKLFF. The complete variable domain, with remaining parts taken from reference TRBV5-1 and TRBJ1-4, reads KAGVTQTPRYLIKTRGQQVTLSCSPISGHRSVSWYQQTPGQGLQFLFEYFSETQRNKGNFPGRFSGRQFSNSRSEMNVSTLELGDSALYLCASSQGDTNEKLFFGSGTQLSVL.